The clone carrying this TCR beta chain was seen more than once but under ten times. This specimen comes from a study of vaccination and CD4 T cells after COVID-19. Background on the study: Testing by nasal swab PCR showed convalescent patients to be SARS-CoV-2 positive; nine were mild and one was severe. Six males and four females constituted the convalescent cohort, two of whom were Hispanic.

MiXCR was run by TCRdb on the PCR reads, yielding one entry per CDR3 protein. This repertoire shows about 28,000 distinct CDR3 sequences, roughly 51% found once; its top ten account for more than 5.5%. CDR1 and CDR2 (germline): SEHNR, FQNEAQ (reference sequence). V lost 5 bases to trimming and J lost 2 bases, with 13 bases between them. CDR3 length: 14 amino acids. Time point in this sample: late sampling 161 to 241 days after vaccination in a few convalescent patients. The chain links TRBV7-9 to TRBJ2-7; D remains unclear. Sequences were derived from CD4+ T cells from blood, sampled about 7 months after SARS-CoV-2 vaccination. The receptor comes from a human donor who had recovered from COVID-19. DNA of the CDR3: TGTGCCAGCAGCGCCGCTGCTAATACCTACGAGCAGTACTTC. It codes for CASSAAANTYEQYF.